Below are 29 T cell receptor beta chains sequenced from a single sample in a study of control samples from healthy donors and cancer patients. Profiling relied on immunoSEQ multiplex PCR, and the TCRdb table lists in-frame clones only, not all of them. The sample includes some 64,000 clones, about 90% seen only once; the top ten take around 2.3%. Sequences were obtained from PBMCs. The receptors come from a woman in her forties or fifties with head and neck cancer.

The chain employs TRBV30 and TRBJ2-2; 7 bases line up with TRBD2. The germline V gene encodes CDR1 GTSNPN and CDR2 SVGIG (reference sequence). This CDR3 region has 12 residues. V was clipped by 8 bases and J by 5 bases; unmatched bases: 5. This CDR3 is CAGWGGTGELFF. The DNA of the CDR3 is TGTGCCGGCTGGGGGGGGACCGGGGAGCTGTTTTTT.

The chain couples TRBV3-1 (or the pseudogene TRBV3-2) to TRBJ1-6; possible D gene TRBD1, 5 bases. The CDR3 has 13 residues. Germline assignment: CDR1 LGHDT and CDR2 YNNKEL (reference sequence). The ends were cut back, 5 bases at V and 7 bases at J, with 9 bases in the middle. The CDR3 nucleotides are TGTGCCAGCAGCGATAGACAGAATTCACCCCTCCACTTT. Its protein is CASSDRQNSPLHF.

The chain combines TRBV6-5 with TRBJ2-1; D remains unclear. CDR1 is MNHEY and CDR2 is SVGAGI in the germline V gene. CDR3 size: 11 residues. V gave up 7 bases and J gave up 8 bases, with 9 bases separating them. In DNA, the CDR3 is TGTGCCAGCATGAGGAGTGATGAGCAGTTCTTC. Translating gives CASMRSDEQFF.

V gene TRBV3-1 (or the pseudogene TRBV3-2) combines with J gene TRBJ1-4, with TRBD1 matching over 7 bases. V shed 4 bases and J 0 bases; nucleotides not matched to a gene: 5. The CDR3 length is 16 residues. Germline CDR1 is LGHDT and CDR2 is YNNKEL (reference sequence). The CDR3 bases are TGTGCCAGCAGCCCCTGGGACAGTGCAACTAATGAAAAACTGTTTTTT. Residues: CASSPWDSATNEKLFF.

Here the CDR3 reads CASSAGVLGATDTQYF. In DNA, the CDR3 is TGTGCCAGCAGTGCGGGGGTTTTGGGGGCCACAGATACGCAGTATTTT. The chain combines TRBV6-1 with TRBJ2-3; D might be TRBD1 or TRBD2, each matching 6 bases. The CDR3 runs 16 residues. Germline lookup yields CDR1 MNHNS and CDR2 SASEGT. V lost 4 bases, J lost 2 bases, and 16 bases lay in between.

The J gene is TRBJ1-6, the V gene TRBV6-2 or TRBV6-3; D is possibly TRBD1 (6 bases). V was pared by 6 bases and J by 0 bases, with 12 bases between. The CDR3 runs to 16 residues. The germline CDR1 and CDR2 sequences are MNHEY and SVGEGT. DNA of the CDR3: TGTGCCAGCAGCCCCACGGGGGCCTCCTATAATTCACCCCTCCACTTT. This encodes CASSPTGASYNSPLHF.

The chain combines TRBV6-5 with TRBJ1-3, with D unresolved. Germline V gives CDR1 MNHEY, CDR2 SVGAGI. Trimming took off 7 bases at V and 0 bases at J, with 13 bases between the two ends. The CDR3 has 15 amino acids. CDR3 bases: TGTGCCAGCACCGCGGGATTCAACTCTGGAAACACCATATATTTT. Translated: CASTAGFNSGNTIYF.

V and J are TRBV3-1 (or the pseudogene TRBV3-2) and TRBJ1-4; TRBD1 aligns across 7 bases. Trimming took 4 bases from V and 6 from J; bases not matched to a gene: 5. This CDR3 is built from 14 residues. The V gene's germline CDR1 is LGHDT and CDR2 YNNKEL (reference sequence). The CDR3 spells CASSLRRGHEKLFF. CDR3 sequence (DNA): TGTGCCAGCAGCCTCCGGAGGGGGCATGAAAAACTGTTTTTT.

In this sample, this clone turned up once. The chain is built from TRBV28 and TRBJ2-3; 9 bases fit TRBD1. Germline values: CDR1 MDHEN, CDR2 SYDVKM. CDR3 size: 15 residues. J gave up 4 bases and V 4 bases, and 6 bases lay outside the gene matches. The CDR3 is CASSSLTGGADTQYF. Written as DNA, the CDR3 is TGTGCCAGCAGTTCCCTAACAGGGGGCGCAGATACGCAGTATTTT.

This chain links TRBV11-1 with TRBJ2-3; D ambiguous. Trimming stripped 4 bases from V and 3 bases from J, with 11 bases between. The CDR3 is 14 residues long. From germline, CDR1 is SGHAT and CDR2 FQDESV (reference sequence). The CDR3 DNA is TGTGCCAGCAGCTCTTGGGGAATTACAGATACGCAGTATTTT. Translation: CASSSWGITDTQYF. Full variable domain (remainder filled in from reference TRBV11-1 and TRBJ2-3): EAEVAQSPRYKITEKSQAVAFWCDPISGHATLYWYRQILGQGPELLVQFQDESVVDDSQLPKDRFSAERLKGVDSTLKIQPAELGDSAMYLCASSSWGITDTQYFGPGTRLTVL.

J is TRBJ1-2 and V is TRBV4-1; D gene ambiguous. CDR1 MGHRA and CDR2 YSYEKL come from the germline V gene. The CDR3 is 14 residues long. V was clipped by 0 bases and J by 4 bases, with 9 bases between them. DNA of the CDR3: TGCGCCAGCAGCCAAGAATCAGACTTCTATGGCTACACCTTC. Encoded protein: CASSQESDFYGYTF.

V is TRBV7-3 and J is TRBJ2-3; TRBD2 aligns across 7 bases. The germline V gene has CDR1 SGHTA and CDR2 FQGTGA. The CDR3 consists of 16 residues. V trimming: 2 bases; J trimming: 0 bases; junction bases outside the gene matches: 5. CDR3 amino acids: CASSLGGAGSTDTQYF. DNA of the CDR3: TGTGCCAGCAGCTTAGGCGGAGCGGGGAGCACAGATACGCAGTATTTT.

This clone has a single count. This chain joins TRBV24-1 and TRBJ2-1, with 9 bases that match TRBD1. Trimming removed 4 bases from V and 16 bases from J; junction bases left unmatched: 10. There are 13 residues in the CDR3. The V gene's germline CDR1 is KGHDR and CDR2 SFDVKD. Written as DNA, the CDR3 is TGTGCCACCAGTGAACTGGACAGGGGTTTATATTTCTTC. Translated, it gives CATSELDRGLYFF.

V gene TRBV19 combines with J gene TRBJ2-7; TRBD1 agrees at 11 bases. V lost 5 bases to trimming and J lost 4 bases; unmatched junction nucleotides: 4. Per the germline V gene, CDR1 is LNHDA and CDR2 is SQIVND (reference sequence). CDR3 size: 14 residues. The CDR3: CASSRDRGGYEQYF. CDR3 in DNA: TGTGCCAGTAGTCGGGACAGGGGGGGTTACGAGCAGTACTTC.

The rearrangement links TRBV2 to TRBJ1-6, with 7 bases matching TRBD1. This CDR3 region has 15 residues. Trimming at V came to 4 bases and at J to 4 bases, leaving 4 bases not matched to a gene. CDR1 is SNHLY and CDR2 is FYNNEI in the germline V gene. The CDR3 region has the DNA TGTGCCAGCAGTGGTGGGACAGCATATAATTCACCCCTCCACTTT. Residues: CASSGGTAYNSPLHF. Full variable domain (outside the CDR3, taken from reference TRBV2 and TRBJ1-6): EPEVTQTPSHQVTQMGQEVILRCVPISNHLYFYWYRQILGQKVEFLVSFYNNEISEKSEIFDDQFSVERPDGSNFTLKIRSTKLEDSAMYFCASSGGTAYNSPLHFGNGTRLTVT.

This clone was seen just once. CDR3 nucleotide sequence: TGTGCCAGTAGTCTGAACTGGTTGCCCCAAGAGACCCAGTACTTC. The encoded protein is CASSLNWLPQETQYF. The chain couples TRBV19 to TRBJ2-5; D gene ambiguous. Germline values: CDR1 LNHDA, CDR2 SQIVND (reference sequence). The CDR3 is made up of 15 amino acids. The V and J ends lost 5 bases and 1 base respectively, with 14 bases between them. Variable domain in full (rest from reference TRBV19 and TRBJ2-5): DGGITQSPKYLFRKEGQNVTLSCEQNLNHDAMYWYRQDPGQGLRLIYYSQIVNDFQKGDIAEGYSVSREKKESFPLTVTSAQKNPTAFYLCASSLNWLPQETQYFGPGTRLLVL.

The V call is TRBV6-4, the J call TRBJ1-1; the match to TRBD1 covers 10 bases. The CDR3 spans 15 residues. CDR1 and CDR2 (germline): MRHNA, SNTAGT. V was pared by 3 bases and J by 4 bases, with 5 bases of the junction left unmatched. The CDR3 DNA sequence: TGTGCCAGCAGTGAATCGACAGGGGGCAGCACTGAAGCTTTCTTT. Protein sequence: CASSESTGGSTEAFF.

This clone was seen once. The chain has TRBV11-2 and TRBJ2-7; 8 positions agree with TRBD1. Germline V gene lookup returns CDR1 SGHAT and CDR2 FQNNGV. After removal of 4 bases from V and 12 bases from J, the junction contained 5 bases not matched to a gene. The CDR3 sequence is 11 residues long. CDR3 in amino acids: CASSYGQGRYF. For the CDR3, the DNA is TGTGCCAGCAGCTATGGACAGGGTCGGTACTTC.

A word on this clone: The sample contains more than one DNA sequence encoding this CDR3. The rearrangement links TRBV28 to TRBJ2-2; TRBD2 aligns across 14 bases. The trim removed 6 bases at V and 4 bases at J, leaving 7 bases unmatched. This CDR3 comprises 17 residues. Per germline, CDR1 MDHEN and CDR2 SYDVKM. CDR3 amino acids: CASSWTSGGPGTGELFF. For the CDR3, the DNA is TGTGCCAGCAGCTGGACTAGCGGGGGGCCGGGCACCGGGGAGCTGTTTTTT.

The V gene is TRBV7-9, the J gene TRBJ1-3; D might be TRBD1 (5 bases). There are 15 residues in the CDR3. V lost 1 base to trimming and J lost 4 bases, with 11 bases between them. CDR1 is SEHNR, CDR2 FQNEAQ, per germline (reference sequence). The CDR3 DNA reads TGTGCCAGCAGCTTAGGTCCAGGGCTCGGAAACACCATATATTTT. Translation gives CASSLGPGLGNTIYF.

The chain joins TRBV28 to TRBJ1-2; no clear D. V lost 4 bases and J lost 8, with 5 bases in between. The germline V gene encodes CDR1 MDHEN and CDR2 SYDVKM. The CDR3 has 10 residues. The CDR3 DNA is TGTGCCAGCAGTTCCGGAGGCTACACCTTC. Its translation: CASSSGGYTF.

This chain uses TRBV3-1 (or the pseudogene TRBV3-2) with TRBJ1-1; no definite D call. Germline V gene data show CDR1 as LGHDT and CDR2 as YNNKEL (reference sequence). V lost 2 bases and J 9 bases, leaving 13 bases between the germline ends. The CDR3 totals 13 residues. The CDR3 DNA reads as TGTGCCAGCAGCCAACGCGGTAGCGGGAAAGCTTTCTTT. Amino acids: CASSQRGSGKAFF.

This chain connects TRBV11-2 to TRBJ1-1, with TRBD1 matching 10 bases. Germline-derived CDR1 and CDR2 are SGHAT and FQNNGV. The CDR3 is 15 amino acids. V gave up 6 bases and J gave up 6 bases; unmatched junction bases: 10. This chain's CDR3 is CASSLDRGQRAEAFF. CDR3 nucleotides: TGTGCCAGCAGTCTAGACAGGGGGCAACGGGCTGAAGCTTTCTTT.

The rearrangement links TRBV5-4 to TRBJ2-4, with 8 positions matching TRBD1. The CDR3 is 15 residues long. With V trimmed by 3 bases and J by 5 bases, 7 bases remained unmatched. CDR1 and CDR2 (germline): SGHNT, YYREEE (reference sequence). Here the CDR3 reads CASSSRQGLQNIQYF. For the CDR3, the DNA is TGTGCCAGCAGCTCACGACAGGGGCTTCAAAACATTCAGTACTTC.

The chain recombines TRBV29-1 with TRBJ1-2; no clear D gene. The V gene lost 5 bases and the J gene lost 4 bases, with 14 bases spanning the gap. This CDR3 comprises 13 residues. The germline gives CDR1 SQVTM, CDR2 ANQGSEA. This CDR3 reads CSVLRDSGYGYTF. The CDR3, as DNA: TGCAGCGTTTTAAGGGATAGTGGCTATGGCTACACCTTC.

The chain is built from TRBV7-2 and TRBJ2-3; D perhaps matches TRBD1 (6 bases). The germline V gene encodes CDR1 SGHTA and CDR2 FQGNSA. V was shortened by 8 bases and J by 6 bases, with 15 bases between the two germline ends. The CDR3 extends over 13 amino acids. Here the CDR3 reads CASAGQRGDTQYF. For the CDR3, the DNA is TGTGCCAGCGCAGGACAGAGAGGGGATACGCAGTATTTT.

The rearrangement joins TRBV7-7 to TRBJ2-1, with 8 bases that match TRBD2. V shed 8 bases and J 7 bases; nucleotides not matched to a gene: 7. The CDR3 totals 13 residues. The germline V gene encodes CDR1 SSHAT and CDR2 FNYEAQ (reference sequence). CDR3 nucleotide sequence: TGTGCCAGCGGTAGCGGGGCGGGAAATGAGCAGTTCTTC. Its protein product is CASGSGAGNEQFF.

This clone has only one observation. This chain links TRBV12-3 or TRBV12-4 with TRBJ1-2; TRBD1 is a possible D gene (6 bases). The V end was cut by 3 bases, the J end by 4 bases, with 9 bases between. This CDR3 is 13 amino acids long. The CDR3 loop reads CASSFGGAYGYTF. The CDR3 DNA reads as TGTGCCAGCAGTTTCGGGGGCGCCTATGGCTACACCTTC.

The chain uses TRBV6-2 or TRBV6-3 and TRBJ1-5; TRBD1 agrees at 10 bases. Germline assignment: CDR1 MNHEY and CDR2 SVGEGT. The V and J ends lost 5 bases and 7 bases, in that order; junction bases with no gene match: 5. The CDR3 sequence is 14 residues long. The CDR3 is CASSGDRGGQPQHF. The CDR3 coding sequence is TGTGCCAGCAGTGGGGACAGGGGTGGACAGCCCCAGCATTTT.